Below, 17 T cell receptor beta chains from the same sample are listed, as sequenced in a study of spatial heterogeneity in lung cancer. As for time point: sample taken at primary tumor resection. Each CDR3 protein is one row after TCRdb ran MiXCR on the 5' RACE reads. The sample records 8,000 or so distinct CDR3 sequences, around 16% being singletons. Sequences were derived from normal lung tissue next to the tumor, sampled at surgery. These receptors were taken from a male donor with early-stage non-small cell lung cancer.

The chain links TRBV28 to TRBJ1-6; the D gene is possibly TRBD1 (6 bases). V was pared by 4 bases and J by 7 bases, with 17 bases between. Germline lookup yields CDR1 MDHEN and CDR2 SYDVKM. The CDR3 sequence is 16 residues long. Written as DNA, the CDR3 is TGTGCCAGCAGTTCGCTACAGGGAATCTACAATTCACCCCTCCACTTT. Translated, it gives CASSSLQGIYNSPLHF.

In this sample, this clonotype turned up a few times. This chain links TRBV2 with TRBJ1-1; D unclear. V lost 2 bases to trimming and J lost 7 bases, with 11 bases between them. The CDR3 totals 13 residues. Germline values: CDR1 SNHLY, CDR2 FYNNEI. The CDR3 is CASSEMRAREAFF. CDR3 bases: TGTGCCAGCAGTGAAATGAGGGCGCGTGAAGCTTTCTTT.

In this sample, this clonotype turned up a few times. This chain uses TRBV15 with TRBJ2-1; D is uncertain. The CDR3 is 12 residues long. The ends were cut back, 8 bases at V and 10 bases at J, with 15 bases in the middle. In germline, CDR1 is LNHNV, CDR2 YYDKDF (reference sequence). The CDR3 region is CATGKTTWEQFF. Written as DNA, the CDR3 is TGTGCCACCGGCAAAACCACTTGGGAGCAGTTCTTC.

The rearrangement joins TRBV2 to TRBJ1-6, with D possibly TRBD1 on 5 matching bases. Between the trimmed V and J ends, which lost 2 bases and 9 bases, there was a span of 11 bases. CDR3 length equals 14 residues. CDR1 SNHLY and CDR2 FYNNEI come from the germline V gene. In DNA form, the CDR3 reads TGTGCCAGCAGTGAACAGGGAGCTAGTTCACCCCTCCACTTT. This gives the protein CASSEQGASSPLHF.

The V gene is TRBV6-2 or TRBV6-3, the J gene TRBJ1-5, with 9 positions matching TRBD1. The germline CDR1 and CDR2 sequences are MNHEY and SVGEGT. V was clipped by 5 bases and J by 7 bases; unmatched bases: 3. The CDR3 covers 13 residues. In DNA, the CDR3 is TGTGCCAGCAGTGGGACAGGGTACCAGCCCCAGCATTTT. Encoded protein: CASSGTGYQPQHF.

This clonotype is medium-sized in the sample. The V gene is TRBV20-1, the J gene TRBJ2-3; TRBD1 matches at 10 bases. Germline V gives CDR1 DFQATT, CDR2 SNEGSKA (reference sequence). The V segment lost 3 bases and the J segment 5 bases; nucleotides outside the gene matches: 8. This CDR3 spans 15 amino acids. The CDR3 DNA sequence: TGCAGTGCTAGGGGGACAGGGGTTATTTTAGATACGCAGTATTTT. It codes for CSARGTGVILDTQYF.

This clonotype was observed at least ten times. The chain carries TRBV15 and TRBJ2-3, with 7 bases that match TRBD2. Germline lookup yields CDR1 LNHNV and CDR2 YYDKDF (reference sequence). V trimming: 6 bases; J trimming: 2 bases; junction bases outside the gene matches: 8. The CDR3 extends over 15 amino acids. CDR3 residues: CATSPSGYSTDTQYF. CDR3 nucleotide sequence: TGTGCCACCAGTCCTAGCGGATATTCCACAGATACGCAGTATTTT.

Ten or more counts support this clonotype. The chain employs TRBV7-2 and TRBJ2-1; 8 positions agree with TRBD2. J was trimmed by 4 bases and V by 3 bases; bases with no gene match: 5. There are 15 residues in the CDR3. Germline loops: CDR1 SGHTA, CDR2 FQGNSA. The chain's CDR3 is CASSFRSGVYNEQFF. The CDR3 DNA follows: TGTGCCAGCAGCTTTCGTAGCGGGGTTTACAATGAGCAGTTCTTC.

CDR3 coding DNA: TGCAGTGCTAGAGATCCTAGGACAGGGGGCCTACACGAGCAGTACTTC. It translates to CSARDPRTGGLHEQYF. This sequence joins TRBV20-1 and TRBJ2-7; the match to TRBD1 covers 11 bases. The CDR3 extends over 16 amino acids. Germline assignment: CDR1 DFQATT and CDR2 SNEGSKA (reference sequence). Unmatched junction bases numbered 9, after V lost 0 bases and J lost 5 bases.

At least ten counts were recorded for this clonotype. The chain joins TRBV7-9 to TRBJ2-6, with a weak D call TRBD1 (6 bases). This CDR3 contains 15 residues. Trimming left V 4 bases short and J 4 bases short, with 11 bases between. The germline CDR1 and CDR2 sequences are SEHNR and FQNEAQ (reference sequence). The CDR3 protein is CASSWTAAGANVLTF. The CDR3 nucleotides read TGTGCCAGCAGCTGGACAGCTGCGGGGGCCAACGTCCTGACTTTC. Combining the CDR3 with reference TRBV7-9 and TRBJ2-6 gives the whole variable domain DTGVSQNPRHKITKRGQNVTFRCDPISEHNRLYWYRQTLGQGPEFLTYFQNEAQLEKSRLLSDRFSAERPKGSFSTLEIQRTEQGDSAMYLCASSWTAAGANVLTFGAGSRLTVL.

The rearrangement uses TRBV5-1 and TRBJ1-3; no definite D call. The CDR3 contains 16 residues. The V and J ends lost 0 bases and 4 bases respectively, with 14 bases between them. Germline CDR1 reads SGHRS; CDR2 reads YFSETQ. CDR3 DNA: TGCGCCAGCAGCTTGGAAGCGGGTCGCTCCGGAAACACCATATATTTT. Protein: CASSLEAGRSGNTIYF. Based on the CDR3 plus reference TRBV5-1 and TRBJ1-3, the full variable domain is KAGVTQTPRYLIKTRGQQVTLSCSPISGHRSVSWYQQTPGQGLQFLFEYFSETQRNKGNFPGRFSGRQFSNSRSEMNVSTLELGDSALYLCASSLEAGRSGNTIYFGEGSWLTVV.

This clonotype is judged large. The chain joins TRBV9 to TRBJ2-7; maybe TRBD1 (5 bases). Per germline, CDR1 SGDLS and CDR2 YYNGEE. The CDR3 spans 15 residues. Between the trimmed V and J ends, which lost 0 bases and 0 bases, there was a span of 10 bases. The CDR3 is CASSVGTQASYEQYF. CDR3 nucleotide sequence: TGTGCCAGCAGCGTAGGCACACAGGCCTCCTACGAGCAGTACTTC. The full variable domain, its missing parts supplied by reference TRBV9 and TRBJ2-7, is DSGVTQTPKHLITATGQRVTLRCSPRSGDLSVYWYQQSLDQGLQFLIQYYNGEERAKGNILERFSAQQFPDLHSELNLSSLELGDSALYFCASSVGTQASYEQYFGPGTRLTVT.

The V and J genes are TRBV20-1 and TRBJ2-3; D remains ambiguous. Deletions cut 0 bases from V and 3 bases from J, with 13 bases between. This CDR3 comprises 15 residues. From germline, CDR1 is DFQATT and CDR2 SNEGSKA (reference sequence). The CDR3: CSARDGPPPTDTQYF. The DNA of the CDR3 is TGCAGTGCTAGAGATGGACCCCCGCCGACAGATACGCAGTATTTT.

This chain uses TRBV10-2 with TRBJ2-7, with 7 nucleotides matching TRBD2. The CDR3 runs 17 residues. CDR1 is WSHSY, CDR2 SAAADI, per germline. The trim removed 4 bases at V and 2 bases at J, leaving 14 bases unmatched. The DNA of the CDR3 is TGCGCCAGCAGTGCCTCCCCGGGACTACGGAGCGCCTACGAGCAGTACTTC. Residues: CASSASPGLRSAYEQYF.

By sample fraction, this clonotype is medium-sized. V usage is TRBV24-1 and J usage is TRBJ2-7, with D possibly being TRBD2 (5 bases). CDR1 and CDR2 (germline): KGHDR, SFDVKD. V lost 4 bases and J lost 5, with 11 bases in between. The CDR3 spans 13 residues. CDR3 in amino acids: CATSEWESDEQYF. In DNA, the CDR3 is TGTGCCACCAGTGAGTGGGAGAGTGACGAGCAGTACTTC.

This clonotype was observed a handful of times. The chain carries TRBV15 and TRBJ2-7; TRBD2 matches at 9 bases. The V gene's germline CDR1 is LNHNV and CDR2 YYDKDF (reference sequence). The CDR3 sequence is 14 residues long. V trimming: 10 bases; J trimming: 2 bases; junction bases outside the gene matches: 9. In DNA, the CDR3 is TGTGCCATTGGGGCGGCTAGCGGGACCTACGAGCAGTACTTC. Its protein product is CAIGAASGTYEQYF.

The chain uses TRBV25-1 and TRBJ2-2; D remains unclear. Germline V gene lookup returns CDR1 MGHDK and CDR2 SYGVNS. Trimming left V 4 bases short and J 4 bases short, with 13 bases between. This CDR3 region has 15 residues. CDR3 bases: TGTGCCAGCAGTGCCCCCAGTCCTGCCACCGGGGAGCTGTTTTTT. Its translation: CASSAPSPATGELFF.